The present T cell receptor beta chain was sequenced within a study of T cell responses to AZD1222 COVID-19 vaccine. Of note for this clone: As yet, its antigen is unknown.

Assay used: immunoSEQ multiplex PCR; TCRdb lists only in-frame clones, some missing. Altogether about 84,000 clones are present, approximately 83% being singletons, with the ten largest covering around an eighth. Study-wide results and limits: Repertoire sampling occurred only after the peak T cell response. Clonal diversity may have been underestimated in mostly white British donors. Spike-specific TCR breadth rose after two AZD1222 doses, and depth rose as well.

From germline, CDR1 is ENHRY and CDR2 SYGVKD. V lost 0 bases and J 5 bases, leaving 11 bases between the germline ends. This CDR3 is built from 15 residues. The specimen comprised peripheral blood, sampled 28 days after the second AZD1222 dose. The clonotype originates from an adult who received the AZD1222 COVID-19 vaccine. The chain uses TRBV10-3 and TRBJ1-5, with TRBD1 as a possible D gene (6 bases). CDR3 sequence: CAISESRGGDQPQHF. The CDR3 DNA reads TGTGCCATCAGTGAGTCCAGGGGTGGAGATCAGCCCCAGCATTTT.